Here is one TCR beta chain with its context. The sample is drawn from a study of technical replicates of blood from several donors. Germline-derived CDR1 and CDR2 are SGHRS and YFSETQ. V dropped 7 bases and J dropped 0 bases, with 11 bases sitting between them. This CDR3 region has 15 residues. Sequenced by immunoSEQ multiplex PCR; TCRdb stores in-frame clones only, minus some. Here the sample spans roughly 100,000 clones, 90% to 97% being singletons. Specimen: T cells isolated from PBMCs. The gene calls are TRBV5-1 and TRBJ2-6; D may be TRBD1 (5 bases). The sequence was collected from a human donor in good health. In DNA form, the CDR3 reads TGCGCCAGCTTCACAGGTTTCTCTGGGGCCAACGTCCTGACTTTC. Protein: CASFTGFSGANVLTF.